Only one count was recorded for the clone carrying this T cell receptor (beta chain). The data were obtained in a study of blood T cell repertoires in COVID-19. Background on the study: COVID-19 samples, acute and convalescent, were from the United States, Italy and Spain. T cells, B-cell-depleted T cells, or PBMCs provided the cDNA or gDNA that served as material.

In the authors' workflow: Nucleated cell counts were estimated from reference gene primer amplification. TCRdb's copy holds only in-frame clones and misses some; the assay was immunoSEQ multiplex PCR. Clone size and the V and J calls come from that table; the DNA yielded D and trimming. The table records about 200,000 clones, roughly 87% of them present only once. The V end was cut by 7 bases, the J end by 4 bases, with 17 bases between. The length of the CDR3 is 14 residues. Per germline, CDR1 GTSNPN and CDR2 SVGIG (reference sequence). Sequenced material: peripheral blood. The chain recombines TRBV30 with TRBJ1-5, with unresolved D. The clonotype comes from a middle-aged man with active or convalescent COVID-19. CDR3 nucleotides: TGTGCCTTGAACCTGTTCGGGTCAAATCAGCCCCAGCATTTT. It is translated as CALNLFGSNQPQHF.